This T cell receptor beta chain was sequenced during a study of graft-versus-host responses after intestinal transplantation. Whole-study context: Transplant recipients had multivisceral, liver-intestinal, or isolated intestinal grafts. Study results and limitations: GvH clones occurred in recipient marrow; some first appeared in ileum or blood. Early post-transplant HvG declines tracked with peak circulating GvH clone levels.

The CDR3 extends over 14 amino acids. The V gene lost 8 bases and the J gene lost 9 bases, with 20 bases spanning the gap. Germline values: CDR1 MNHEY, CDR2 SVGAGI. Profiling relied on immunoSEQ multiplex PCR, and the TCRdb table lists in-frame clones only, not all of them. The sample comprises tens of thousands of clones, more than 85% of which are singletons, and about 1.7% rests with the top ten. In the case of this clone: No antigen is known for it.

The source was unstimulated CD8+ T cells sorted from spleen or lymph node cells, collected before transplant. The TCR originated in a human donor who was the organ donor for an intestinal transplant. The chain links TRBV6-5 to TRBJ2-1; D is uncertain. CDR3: CASCSWFSDREQFF. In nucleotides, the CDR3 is TGTGCCAGCTGTAGTTGGTTCTCTGATCGTGAGCAGTTCTTC.